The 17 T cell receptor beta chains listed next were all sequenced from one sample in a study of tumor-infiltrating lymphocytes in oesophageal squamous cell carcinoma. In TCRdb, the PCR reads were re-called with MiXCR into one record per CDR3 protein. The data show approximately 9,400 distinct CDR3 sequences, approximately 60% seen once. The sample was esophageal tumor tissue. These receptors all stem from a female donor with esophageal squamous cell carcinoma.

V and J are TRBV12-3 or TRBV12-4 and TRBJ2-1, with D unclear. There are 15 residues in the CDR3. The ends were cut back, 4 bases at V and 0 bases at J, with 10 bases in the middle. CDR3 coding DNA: TGTGCCAGCAGTTCTACCCGGGTCTCCTACAATGAGCAGTTCTTC. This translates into CASSSTRVSYNEQFF.

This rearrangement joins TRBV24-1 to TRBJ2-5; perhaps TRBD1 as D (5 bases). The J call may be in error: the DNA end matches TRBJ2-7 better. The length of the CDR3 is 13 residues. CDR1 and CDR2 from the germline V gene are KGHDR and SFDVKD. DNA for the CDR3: TGTGCCACCAGTCCCCCGCAGGGCTACGAGCAGTACTTC. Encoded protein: CATSPPQGYEQYF.

Here the CDR3 reads CASSEIATDNEQFF. CDR3 in DNA: TGCGCCAGCAGTGAGATAGCGACGGACAATGAGCAGTTCTTC. This chain links TRBV10-1 with TRBJ2-5, with D possibly TRBD2 on 5 matching bases. The J call is doubtful: the DNA matches TRBJ2-1 better. Germline loops: CDR1 WNHNN, CDR2 SYGVQD (reference sequence). CDR3 size: 14 residues.

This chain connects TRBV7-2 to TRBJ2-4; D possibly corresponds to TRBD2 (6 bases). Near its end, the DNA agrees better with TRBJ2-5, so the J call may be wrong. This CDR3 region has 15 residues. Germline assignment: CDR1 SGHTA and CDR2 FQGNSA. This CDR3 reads CASSLRRVGRETQYF. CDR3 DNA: TGTGCCAGCAGCTTACGGAGGGTAGGACGGGAGACCCAGTACTTC.

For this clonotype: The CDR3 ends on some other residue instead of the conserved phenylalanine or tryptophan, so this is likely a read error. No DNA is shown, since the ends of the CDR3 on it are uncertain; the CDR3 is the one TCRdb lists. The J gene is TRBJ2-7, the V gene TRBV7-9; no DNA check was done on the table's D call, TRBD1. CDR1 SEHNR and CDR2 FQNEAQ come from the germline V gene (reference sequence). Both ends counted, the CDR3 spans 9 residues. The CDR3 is CASSLWYRE.

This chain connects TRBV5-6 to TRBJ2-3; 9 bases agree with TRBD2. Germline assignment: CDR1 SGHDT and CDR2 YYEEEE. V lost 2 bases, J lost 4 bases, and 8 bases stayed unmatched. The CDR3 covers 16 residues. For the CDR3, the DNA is TGTGCCAGCAGCTTCGGAGCGGGGGGCAGGGCAGATACGCAGTATTTT. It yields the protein CASSFGAGGRADTQYF. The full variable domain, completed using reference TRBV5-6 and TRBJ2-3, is DAGVTQSPTHLIKTRGQQVTLRCSPKSGHDTVSWYQQALGQGPQFIFQYYEEEERQRGNFPDRFSGHQFPNYSSELNVNALLLGDSALYLCASSFGAGGRADTQYFGPGTRLTVL.

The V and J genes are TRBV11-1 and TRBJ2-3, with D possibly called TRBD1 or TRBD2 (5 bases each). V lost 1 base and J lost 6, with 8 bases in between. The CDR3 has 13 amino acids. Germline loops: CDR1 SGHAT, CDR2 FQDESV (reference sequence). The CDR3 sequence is CASSLGGSDTQYF. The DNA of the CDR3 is TGTGCCAGCAGCTTAGGGGGGTCCGATACGCAGTATTTT. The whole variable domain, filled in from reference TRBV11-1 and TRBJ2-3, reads EAEVAQSPRYKITEKSQAVAFWCDPISGHATLYWYRQILGQGPELLVQFQDESVVDDSQLPKDRFSAERLKGVDSTLKIQPAELGDSAMYLCASSLGGSDTQYFGPGTRLTVL.

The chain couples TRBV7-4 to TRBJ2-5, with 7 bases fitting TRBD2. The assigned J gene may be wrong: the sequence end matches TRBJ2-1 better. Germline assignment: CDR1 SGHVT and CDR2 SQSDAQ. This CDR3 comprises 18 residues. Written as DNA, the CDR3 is TGTGCCAGCAGCTCACAAAGAAGGGTGGGGGGGGTCTACAATGAGCAGTTCTTC. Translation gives CASSSQRRVGGVYNEQFF.

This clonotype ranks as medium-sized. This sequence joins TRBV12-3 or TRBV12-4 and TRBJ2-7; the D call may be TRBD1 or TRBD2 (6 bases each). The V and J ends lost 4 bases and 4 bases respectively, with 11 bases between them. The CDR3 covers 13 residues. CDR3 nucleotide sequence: TGTGCCAGCAGTTCGGGGGCAGCATACGAGCAGTACTTC. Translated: CASSSGAAYEQYF.

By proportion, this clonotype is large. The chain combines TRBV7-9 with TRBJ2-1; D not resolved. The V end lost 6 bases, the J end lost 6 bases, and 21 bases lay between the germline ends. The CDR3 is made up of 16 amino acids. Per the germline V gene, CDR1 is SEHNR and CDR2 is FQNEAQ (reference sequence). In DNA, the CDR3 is TGTGCCAGCAGACCTGCCGCCGGGCCCGCACGCAATGAGCAGTTCTTC. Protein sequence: CASRPAAGPARNEQFF.

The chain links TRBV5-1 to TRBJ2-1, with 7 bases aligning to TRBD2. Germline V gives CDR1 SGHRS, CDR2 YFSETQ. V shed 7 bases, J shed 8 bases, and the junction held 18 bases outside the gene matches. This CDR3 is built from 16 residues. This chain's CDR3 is CASEFLTGGGSDEQFF. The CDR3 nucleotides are TGCGCCAGCGAGTTTTTGACGGGAGGTGGTTCGGATGAGCAGTTCTTC.

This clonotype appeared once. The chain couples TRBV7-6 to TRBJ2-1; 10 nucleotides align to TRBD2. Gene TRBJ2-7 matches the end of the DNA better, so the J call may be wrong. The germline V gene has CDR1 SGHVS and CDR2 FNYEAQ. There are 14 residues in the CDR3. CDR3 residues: CASSLTSGTDEQYF. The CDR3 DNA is TGTGCCAGCAGCTTAACTAGCGGGACGGACGAGCAGTACTTC.

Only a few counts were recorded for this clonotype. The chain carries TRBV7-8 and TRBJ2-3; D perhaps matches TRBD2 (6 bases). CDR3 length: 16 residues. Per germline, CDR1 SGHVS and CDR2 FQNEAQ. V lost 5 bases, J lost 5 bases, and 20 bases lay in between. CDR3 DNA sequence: TGTGCCAGCAGCCCCAGCGGGCCTCAAGCGGTAGATACGCAGTATTTT. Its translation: CASSPSGPQAVDTQYF.

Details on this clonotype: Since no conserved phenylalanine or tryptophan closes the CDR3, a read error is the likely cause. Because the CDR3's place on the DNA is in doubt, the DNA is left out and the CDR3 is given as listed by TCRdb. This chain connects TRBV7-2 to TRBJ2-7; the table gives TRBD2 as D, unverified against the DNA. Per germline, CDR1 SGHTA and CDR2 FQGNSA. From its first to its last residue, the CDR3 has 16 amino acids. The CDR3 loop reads CASSLGGTNYGYTFGS.

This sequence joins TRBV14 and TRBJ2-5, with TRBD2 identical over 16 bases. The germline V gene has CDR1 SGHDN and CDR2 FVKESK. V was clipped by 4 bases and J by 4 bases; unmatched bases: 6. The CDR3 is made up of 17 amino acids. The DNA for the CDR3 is TGTGCCAGCAGCCCGGGACTAGCGGGAGGGCCACGAGAGACCCAGTACTTC. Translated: CASSPGLAGGPRETQYF.

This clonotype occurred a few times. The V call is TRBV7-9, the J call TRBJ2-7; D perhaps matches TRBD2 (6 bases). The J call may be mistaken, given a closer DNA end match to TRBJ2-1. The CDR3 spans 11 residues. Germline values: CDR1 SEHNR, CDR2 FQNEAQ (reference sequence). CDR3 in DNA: TGTGCCAGCAGCTTGCGGGGTGAGCAGTTCTTC. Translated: CASSLRGEQFF.

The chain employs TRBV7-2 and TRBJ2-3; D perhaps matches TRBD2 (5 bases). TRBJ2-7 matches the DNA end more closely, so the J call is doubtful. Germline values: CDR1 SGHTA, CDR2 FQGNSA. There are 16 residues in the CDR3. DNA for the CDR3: TGTGCCAGCAGTATTATAAGGACGGGAAGCTCCTACGAGCAGTACTTC. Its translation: CASSIIRTGSSYEQYF.